Shown below are 4 T cell receptor beta chains from a single sample sequenced in a study of T-cell reconstitution after alpha-beta-depleted transplantation in children. During its preparation, the TCRbeta library received unique molecular identifiers. MiXCR, run by TCRdb on the PCR reads, gives a single entry per CDR3 protein. Of some 530,000 distinct CDR3 sequences in the sample, under 15% were seen once. Sequenced material: PBMCs from the stem cell graft donor, taken from the stem cell graft. These receptors were taken from a human donor who donated a stem cell graft to a child with combined immunodeficiency.

A few counts support this clonotype. The CDR3 sequence is CSASGGPLYNEQFF. CDR3 nucleotides: TGCAGTGCTAGCGGGGGGCCCCTCTACAATGAGCAGTTCTTC. The chain links TRBV20-1 to TRBJ2-1, with a weak D call TRBD2 (7 bases). The CDR3 is made up of 14 amino acids. The germline V gene has CDR1 DFQATT and CDR2 SNEGSKA (reference sequence). Trimming cost V 3 bases and J 3 bases, with 12 bases left between them.

The CDR3 reads CSGTVGSSPHEQFF. Here the CDR3 DNA reads TGCAGTGGAACCGTGGGCTCTTCCCCACATGAGCAGTTCTTC. J is TRBJ2-1 and V is TRBV29-1, with D unresolved. The length of the CDR3 is 14 residues. The germline gives CDR1 SQVTM, CDR2 ANQGSEA.

DNA of the CDR3: TGTGCCAGCAGCCAAGATGAGGGACAGGGAGACGCTTTCTTT. Amino acids: CASSQDEGQGDAFF. The chain couples TRBV3-1 to TRBJ1-1; TRBD1 matches 9 bases. The germline V gene encodes CDR1 LGHDT and CDR2 YNNKEL (reference sequence). V lost 0 bases to trimming and J lost 11 bases; unmatched junction nucleotides: 7. CDR3 length: 14 residues. Full variable domain (remainder filled in from reference TRBV3-1 and TRBJ1-1): DTAVSQTPKYLVTQMGNDKSIKCEQNLGHDTMYWYKQDSKKFLKIMFSYNNKELIINETVPNRFSPKSPDKAHLNLHINSLELGDSAVYFCASSQDEGQGDAFFGQGTRLTVV.

The gene calls are TRBV10-3 and TRBJ2-7; D might be TRBD2 (7 bases). The germline gives CDR1 ENHRY, CDR2 SYGVKD. The CDR3 is 13 residues long. Trimming took off 11 bases at V and 7 bases at J, with 21 bases between the two ends. The CDR3: CAFGGGEGDEQYF. CDR3 bases: TGTGCCTTCGGAGGGGGGGAAGGGGATGAGCAGTACTTC.